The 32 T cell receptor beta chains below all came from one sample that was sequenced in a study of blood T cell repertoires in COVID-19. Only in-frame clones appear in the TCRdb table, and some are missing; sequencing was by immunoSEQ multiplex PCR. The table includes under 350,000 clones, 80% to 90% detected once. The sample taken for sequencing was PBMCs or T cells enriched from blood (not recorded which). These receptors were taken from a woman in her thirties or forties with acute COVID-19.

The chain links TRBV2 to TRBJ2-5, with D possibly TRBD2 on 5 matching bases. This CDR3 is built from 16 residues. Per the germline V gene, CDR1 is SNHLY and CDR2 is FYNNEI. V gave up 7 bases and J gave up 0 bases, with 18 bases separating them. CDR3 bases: TGTGCCAGCACCGGACCAGACCCGGGGTACCAAGAGACCCAGTACTTC. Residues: CASTGPDPGYQETQYF.

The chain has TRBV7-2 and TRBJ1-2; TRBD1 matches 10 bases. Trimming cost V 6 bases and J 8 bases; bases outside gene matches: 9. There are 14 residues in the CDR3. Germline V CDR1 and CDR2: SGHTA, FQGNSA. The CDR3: CASRSGQGRAGYTF. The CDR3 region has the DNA TGTGCCAGCAGATCGGGACAGGGGAGGGCAGGCTACACCTTC.

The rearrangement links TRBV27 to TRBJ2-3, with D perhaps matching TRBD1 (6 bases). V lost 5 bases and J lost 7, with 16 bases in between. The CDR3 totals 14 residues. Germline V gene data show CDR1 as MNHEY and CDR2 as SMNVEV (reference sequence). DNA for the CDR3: TGTGCCAGCAGTAGGGACACCCCTGGGCATACGCAGTATTTT. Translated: CASSRDTPGHTQYF.

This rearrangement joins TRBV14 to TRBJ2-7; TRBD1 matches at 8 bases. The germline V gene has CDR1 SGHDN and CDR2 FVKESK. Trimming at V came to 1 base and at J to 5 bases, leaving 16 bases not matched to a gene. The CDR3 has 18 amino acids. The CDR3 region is CASSQGDQFRGRWDEQYF. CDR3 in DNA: TGTGCCAGCAGCCAAGGGGACCAATTCAGGGGGCGATGGGACGAGCAGTACTTC.

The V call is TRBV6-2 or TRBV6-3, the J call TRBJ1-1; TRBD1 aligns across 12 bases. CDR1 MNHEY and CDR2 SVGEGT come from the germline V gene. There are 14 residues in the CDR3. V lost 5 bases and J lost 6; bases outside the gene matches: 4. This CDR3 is CASSGTGGAAEAFF. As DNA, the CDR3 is TGTGCCAGCAGTGGGACAGGGGGCGCGGCTGAAGCTTTCTTT.

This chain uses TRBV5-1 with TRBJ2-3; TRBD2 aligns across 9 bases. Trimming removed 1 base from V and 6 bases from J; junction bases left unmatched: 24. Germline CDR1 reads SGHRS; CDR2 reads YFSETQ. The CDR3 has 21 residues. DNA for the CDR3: TGCGCCAGCAGCTTGCGGCCCAGACTTCCAACGCGGGGGGGCAGTTTTGATACGCAGTATTTT. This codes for CASSLRPRLPTRGGSFDTQYF.

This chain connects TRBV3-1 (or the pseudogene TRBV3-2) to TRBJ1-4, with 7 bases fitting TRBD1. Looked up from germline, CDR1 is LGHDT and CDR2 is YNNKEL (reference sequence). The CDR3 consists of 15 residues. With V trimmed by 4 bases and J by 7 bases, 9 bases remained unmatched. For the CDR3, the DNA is TGTGCCAGCAGCCCTATCGGACAGGCTATTGAAAAACTGTTTTTT. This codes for CASSPIGQAIEKLFF.

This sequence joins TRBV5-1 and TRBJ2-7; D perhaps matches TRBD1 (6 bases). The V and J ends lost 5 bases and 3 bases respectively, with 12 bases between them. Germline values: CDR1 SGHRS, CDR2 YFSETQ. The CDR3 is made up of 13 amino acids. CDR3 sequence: CASSYRQDYEQYF. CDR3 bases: TGCGCCAGCAGTTATCGACAGGACTACGAGCAGTACTTC.

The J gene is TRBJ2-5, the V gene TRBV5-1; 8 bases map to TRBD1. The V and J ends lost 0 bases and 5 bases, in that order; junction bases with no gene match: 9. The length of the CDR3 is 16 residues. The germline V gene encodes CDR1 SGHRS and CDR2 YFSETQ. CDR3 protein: CASSLAPGGSQETQYF. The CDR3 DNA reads TGCGCCAGCAGCTTGGCCCCAGGGGGCAGTCAGGAGACCCAGTACTTC.

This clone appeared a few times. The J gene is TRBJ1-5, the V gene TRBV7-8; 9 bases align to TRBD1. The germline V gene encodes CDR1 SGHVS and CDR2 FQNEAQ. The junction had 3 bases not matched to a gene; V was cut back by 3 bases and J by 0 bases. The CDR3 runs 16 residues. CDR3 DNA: TGTGCCAGCAGCTTGGGGACAGGGAATAGCAATCAGCCCCAGCATTTT. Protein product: CASSLGTGNSNQPQHF.

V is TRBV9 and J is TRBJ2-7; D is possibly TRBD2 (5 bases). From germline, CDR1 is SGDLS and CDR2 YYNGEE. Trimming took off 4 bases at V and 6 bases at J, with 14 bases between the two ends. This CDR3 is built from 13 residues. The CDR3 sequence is CASSPVFSGEQYF. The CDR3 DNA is TGTGCCAGCAGCCCAGTGTTCAGCGGCGAGCAGTACTTC.

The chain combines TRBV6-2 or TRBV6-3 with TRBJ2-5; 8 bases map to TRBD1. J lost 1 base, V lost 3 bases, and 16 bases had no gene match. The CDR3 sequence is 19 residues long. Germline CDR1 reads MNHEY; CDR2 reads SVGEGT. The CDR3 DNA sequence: TGTGCCAGCAGTTATTTCAGTTATTATATAACAGGGGGCCAAGAGACCCAGTACTTC. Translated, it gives CASSYFSYYITGGQETQYF.

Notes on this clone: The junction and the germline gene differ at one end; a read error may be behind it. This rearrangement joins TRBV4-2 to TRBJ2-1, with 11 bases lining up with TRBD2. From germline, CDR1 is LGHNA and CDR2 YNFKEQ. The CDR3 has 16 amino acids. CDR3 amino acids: CASSKDSGGGHNEQFF. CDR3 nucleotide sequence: TGTGCCAGCAGCAAAGATAGCGGGGGGGGCCATAATGAGCAGTTCTTC.

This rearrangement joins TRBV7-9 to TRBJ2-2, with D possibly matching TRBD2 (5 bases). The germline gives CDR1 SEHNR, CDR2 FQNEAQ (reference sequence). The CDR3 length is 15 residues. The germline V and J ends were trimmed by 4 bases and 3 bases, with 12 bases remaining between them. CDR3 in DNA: TGTGCCAGCAGCTCCCTCGGGGTCCACACCGGGGAGCTGTTTTTT. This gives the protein CASSSLGVHTGELFF.

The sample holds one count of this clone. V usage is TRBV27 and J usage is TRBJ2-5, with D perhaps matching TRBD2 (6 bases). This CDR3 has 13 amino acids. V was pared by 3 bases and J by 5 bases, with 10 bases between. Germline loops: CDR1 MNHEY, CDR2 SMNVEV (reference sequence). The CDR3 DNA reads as TGTGCCAGCAGTTTGAGAGGGAGGGAGACCCAGTACTTC. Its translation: CASSLRGRETQYF.

The CDR3, as DNA: TGCGCCAGCAGCCCCTGGGGTGATCGGGGGGAATACAATGAGCAGTTCTTC. Translation gives CASSPWGDRGEYNEQFF. The rearrangement uses TRBV4-1 and TRBJ2-1; TRBD2 matches at 7 bases. The junction had 13 bases not matched to a gene; V was cut back by 4 bases and J by 4 bases. The germline CDR1 and CDR2 sequences are MGHRA and YSYEKL. The CDR3 has 17 residues.

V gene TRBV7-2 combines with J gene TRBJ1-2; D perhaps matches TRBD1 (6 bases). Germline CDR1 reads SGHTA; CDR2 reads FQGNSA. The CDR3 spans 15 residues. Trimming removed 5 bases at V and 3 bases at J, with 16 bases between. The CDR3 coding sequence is TGTGCCAGCAGCCCCCGGACAGAGCTCTACTATGGCTACACCTTC. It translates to CASSPRTELYYGYTF.

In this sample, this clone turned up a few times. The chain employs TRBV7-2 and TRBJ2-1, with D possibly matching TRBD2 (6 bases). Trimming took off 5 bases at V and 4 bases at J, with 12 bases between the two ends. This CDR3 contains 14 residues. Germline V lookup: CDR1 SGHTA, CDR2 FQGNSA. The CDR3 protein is CASSPIAVYNEQFF. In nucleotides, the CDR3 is TGTGCCAGCAGCCCAATAGCGGTTTACAATGAGCAGTTCTTC.

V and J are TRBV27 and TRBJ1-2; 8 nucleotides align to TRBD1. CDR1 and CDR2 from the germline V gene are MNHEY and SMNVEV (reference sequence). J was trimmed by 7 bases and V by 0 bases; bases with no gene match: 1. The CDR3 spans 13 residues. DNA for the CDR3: TGTGCCAGCAGTTTATCGACAGGGGTTGGCTACACCTTC. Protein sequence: CASSLSTGVGYTF.

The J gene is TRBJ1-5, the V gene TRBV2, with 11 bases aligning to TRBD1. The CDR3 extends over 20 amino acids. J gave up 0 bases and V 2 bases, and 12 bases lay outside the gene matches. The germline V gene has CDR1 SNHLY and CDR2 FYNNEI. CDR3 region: CASSESLWDRGSYSNQPQHF. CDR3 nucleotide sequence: TGTGCCAGCAGTGAAAGTCTGTGGGACAGGGGGTCCTATAGCAATCAGCCCCAGCATTTT.

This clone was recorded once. Here the CDR3 DNA reads TGTGCCAGCAACTACATGAACGGAGGATCTAACTATGGCTACACCTTC. Translating it yields CASNYMNGGSNYGYTF. This sequence joins TRBV7-9 and TRBJ1-2; D is uncertain. The CDR3 consists of 16 residues. Germline loops: CDR1 SEHNR, CDR2 FQNEAQ (reference sequence). The germline V and J ends were trimmed by 7 bases and 0 bases, with 18 bases remaining between them.

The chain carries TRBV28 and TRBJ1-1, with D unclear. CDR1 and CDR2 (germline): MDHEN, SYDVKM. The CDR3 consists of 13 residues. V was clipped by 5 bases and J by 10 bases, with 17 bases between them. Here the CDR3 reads CASSPDTLRGAFF. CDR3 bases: TGTGCCAGCAGTCCGGATACGTTGCGGGGAGCTTTCTTT.

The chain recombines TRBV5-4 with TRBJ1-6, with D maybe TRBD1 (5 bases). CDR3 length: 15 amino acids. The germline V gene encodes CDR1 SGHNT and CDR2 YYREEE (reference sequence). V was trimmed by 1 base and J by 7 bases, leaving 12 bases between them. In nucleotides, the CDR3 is TGTGCCAGCAGCTTGCAATCGCAGGGAAATTCACCCCTCCACTTT. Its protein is CASSLQSQGNSPLHF.

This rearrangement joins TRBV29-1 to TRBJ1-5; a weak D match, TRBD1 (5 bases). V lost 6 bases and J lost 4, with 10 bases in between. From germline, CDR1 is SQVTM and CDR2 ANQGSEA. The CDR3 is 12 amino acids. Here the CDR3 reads CSVAGPNQPQHF. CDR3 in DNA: TGCAGCGTAGCGGGGCCAAATCAGCCCCAGCATTTT.

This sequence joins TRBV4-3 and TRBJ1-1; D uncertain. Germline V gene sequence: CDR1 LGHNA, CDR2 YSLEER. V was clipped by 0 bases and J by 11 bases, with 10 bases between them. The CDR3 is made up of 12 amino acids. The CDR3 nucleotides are TGCGCCAGCAGCCAAGATAGGAGAACGGCTTTCTTT. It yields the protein CASSQDRRTAFF.

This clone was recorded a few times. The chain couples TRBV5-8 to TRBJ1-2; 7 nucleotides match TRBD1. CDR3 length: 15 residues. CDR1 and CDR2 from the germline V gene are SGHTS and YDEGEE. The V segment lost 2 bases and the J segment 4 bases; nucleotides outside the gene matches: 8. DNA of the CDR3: TGTGCCAGCAGCTTCGAAACAGGGGCGGCCTATGGCTACACCTTC. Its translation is CASSFETGAAYGYTF. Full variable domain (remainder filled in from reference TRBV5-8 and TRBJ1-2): EAGVTQSPTHLIKTRGQQATLRCSPISGHTSVYWYQQALGLGLQFLLWYDEGEERNRGNFPPRFSGRQFPNYSSELNVNALELEDSALYLCASSFETGAAYGYTFGSGTRLTVV.

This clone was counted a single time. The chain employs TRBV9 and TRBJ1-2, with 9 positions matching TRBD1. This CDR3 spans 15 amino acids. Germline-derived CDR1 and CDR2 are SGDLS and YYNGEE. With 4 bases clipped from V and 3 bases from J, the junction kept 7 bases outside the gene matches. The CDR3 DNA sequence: TGTGCCAGCAGCTCTGGACAGGGGTCGTACTATGGCTACACCTTC. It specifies CASSSGQGSYYGYTF. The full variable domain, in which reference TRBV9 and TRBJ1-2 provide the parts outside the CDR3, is DSGVTQTPKHLITATGQRVTLRCSPRSGDLSVYWYQQSLDQGLQFLIQYYNGEERAKGNILERFSAQQFPDLHSELNLSSLELGDSALYFCASSSGQGSYYGYTFGSGTRLTVV.

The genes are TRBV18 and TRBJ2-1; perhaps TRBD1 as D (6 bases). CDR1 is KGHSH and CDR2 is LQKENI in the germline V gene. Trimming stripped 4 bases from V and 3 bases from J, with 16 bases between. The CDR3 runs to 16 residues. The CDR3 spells CASSLVLQGFYNEQFF. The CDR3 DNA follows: TGTGCCAGCTCACTTGTATTACAGGGTTTCTACAATGAGCAGTTCTTC.

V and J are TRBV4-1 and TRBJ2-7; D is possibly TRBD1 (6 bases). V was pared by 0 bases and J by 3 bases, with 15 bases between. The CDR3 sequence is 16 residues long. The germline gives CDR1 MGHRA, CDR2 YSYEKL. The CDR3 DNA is TGCGCCAGCAGCCAAGATAACTGGGACACTCTCTACGAGCAGTACTTC. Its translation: CASSQDNWDTLYEQYF.

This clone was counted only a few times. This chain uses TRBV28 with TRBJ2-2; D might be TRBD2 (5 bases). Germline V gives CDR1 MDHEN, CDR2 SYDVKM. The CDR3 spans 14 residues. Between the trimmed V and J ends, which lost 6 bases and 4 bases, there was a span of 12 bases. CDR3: CASRFRTATGELFF. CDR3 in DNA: TGTGCCAGCAGGTTCCGGACTGCCACCGGGGAGCTGTTTTTT.

The CDR3 region is CASSLKGQGYDSGNTIYF. The CDR3 nucleotides are TGTGCCAGCAGCTTGAAGGGGCAAGGATACGACTCTGGAAACACCATATATTTT. The genes are TRBV5-4 and TRBJ1-3; weak D call: TRBD1 (5 bases). Between the trimmed V and J ends, which lost 1 base and 0 bases, there was a span of 17 bases. Germline V gives CDR1 SGHNT, CDR2 YYREEE (reference sequence). The CDR3 extends over 18 amino acids.

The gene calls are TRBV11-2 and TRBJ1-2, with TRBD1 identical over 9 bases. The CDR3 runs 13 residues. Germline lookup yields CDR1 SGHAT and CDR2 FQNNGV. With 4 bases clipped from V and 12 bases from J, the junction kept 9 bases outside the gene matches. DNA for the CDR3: TGTGCCAGCAGCTCCCGGGACAGGGAGAACCACACCTTC. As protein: CASSSRDRENHTF.